These T cell receptor beta chains were read from a single sample in a study of shared clonotypes between healthy human individuals. Sequenced by immunoSEQ multiplex PCR; TCRdb stores in-frame clones only, minus some. This table has some 2,000,000 clones, more than 90% appearing once. Source material: naive CD4+ T cells sorted from blood. The receptors derive from a man aged 18 to 30 in good health. Both conserved end residues are part of each CDR3. D genes are given only for firm matches. Rows may omit the clone size; those that give it use once, few, many or a size class.

d_gene | abundance | j_gene | v_gene | CDR3aa | CDR3nt
TRBD1 | NA | TRBJ1-6 | TRBV28 | CASSSPGQGLAPLHF | TGTGCCAGCAGTTCACCGGGACAGGGGCTTGCACCCCTCCACTTT
NA | NA | TRBJ2-5 | TRBV6-5 | CASSWGRGPEWETQYF | TGTGCCAGCAGTTGGGGTCGAGGACCCGAATGGGAGACCCAGTACTTC
TRBD1 | NA | TRBJ2-7 | TRBV19 | CASSQPGQDFYEQYF | TGTGCCAGTAGTCAACCCGGACAGGATTTCTACGAGCAGTACTTC
TRBD1 | NA | TRBJ1-6 | TRBV7-9 | CASTRDRGPTYNSPLHF | TGTGCCAGCACCAGGGACAGGGGGCCGACCTATAATTCACCCCTCCACTTT
TRBD1 | few | TRBJ1-6 | TRBV4-1 | CASSQDPGQGLNSPLHF | TGCGCCAGCAGCCAAGATCCGGGACAGGGCCTCAATTCACCCCTCCACTTT
TRBD2 | NA | TRBJ2-5 | TRBV7-8 | CASSLGGGRIETQYF | TGTGCCAGCAGCTTAGGAGGCGGGAGGATCGAGACCCAGTACTTC
TRBD1 | NA | TRBJ1-4 | TRBV18 | CASGDRDNEKLFF | TGTGCCAGCGGAGACAGGGATAATGAAAAACTGTTTTTT
TRBD1 | NA | TRBJ2-7 | TRBV19 | CASSFKSTGAYEQYF | TGTGCCAGTAGTTTCAAGTCGACAGGGGCCTACGAGCAGTACTTC
NA | NA | TRBJ2-2 | TRBV5-6 | CASSPTGLDTGELFF | TGTGCCAGCAGCCCCACAGGGCTCGACACCGGGGAGCTGTTTTTT
NA | NA | TRBJ1-2 | TRBV30 | CAWSGSAYGYTF | TGTGCCTGGAGTGGAAGTGCCTATGGCTACACCTTC
NA | NA | TRBJ2-1 | TRBV9 | CASSVEGLGSNEQFF | TGTGCCAGCAGCGTAGAGGGTCTTGGTAGCAATGAGCAGTTCTTC
NA | NA | TRBJ1-1 | TRBV5-1 | CASSLAQTGGTEAFF | TGCGCCAGCAGCTTGGCTCAGACCGGAGGTACTGAAGCTTTCTTT
TRBD1 | NA | TRBJ1-6 | TRBV6-5 | CASSRQGGDSPLHF | TGTGCCAGCAGTCGACAGGGTGGCGATTCACCCCTCCACTTT
TRBD2 | NA | TRBJ2-7 | TRBV9 | CASSVVAGGPYEQYF | TGTGCCAGCAGCGTAGTGGCGGGAGGGCCCTACGAGCAGTACTTC
NA | once | TRBJ1-5 | TRBV19 | CASSRGARQRNQPQHF | TGTGCCAGTAGTAGGGGCGCTCGGCAGCGCAATCAGCCCCAGCATTTT
NA | once | TRBJ2-5 | TRBV7-2 | CASSYVRGETQYF | TGTGCCAGCAGCTATGTCCGGGGAGAGACCCAGTACTTC
NA | NA | TRBJ2-7 | TRBV30 | CAWGTTLTYEQYF | TGTGCCTGGGGGACCACTCTTACCTACGAGCAGTACTTC
NA | NA | TRBJ1-2 | TRBV6-5 | CASFAGGFNYGYTF | TGTGCCAGCTTCGCCGGGGGCTTTAACTATGGCTACACCTTC
TRBD2 | NA | TRBJ2-1 | TRBV6-5 | CASTQSGRSYNEQFF | TGTGCCAGCACCCAAAGCGGGAGGTCCTACAATGAGCAGTTCTTC
NA | NA | TRBJ2-7 | TRBV5-1 | CASSFNRGGVNEQYF | TGCGCCAGCAGCTTTAACAGGGGAGGTGTAAACGAGCAGTACTTC
NA | NA | TRBJ1-2 | TRBV6-5 | CASSYSGDGYTF | TGTGCCAGCAGTTACTCAGGGGATGGCTACACCTTC
NA | NA | TRBJ2-7 | TRBV5-6 | CASSLVPGAYEQYF | TGTGCCAGCAGCTTGGTCCCAGGGGCCTACGAGCAGTACTTC
NA | NA | TRBJ1-2 | TRBV6-6 | CASSPGANYGYTF | TGTGCCAGCAGTCCAGGGGCTAACTATGGCTACACCTTC
TRBD2 | NA | TRBJ2-3 | TRBV27 | CASRGASGRESTDTQYF | TGTGCCAGCAGAGGGGCGAGCGGGAGGGAGAGTACAGATACGCAGTATTTT
NA | NA | TRBJ2-2 | TRBV7-2 | CASSWGVGTGELFF | TGTGCCAGCAGCTGGGGGGTCGGCACCGGGGAGCTGTTTTTT
TRBD2 | NA | TRBJ2-7 | TRBV4-2 | CASSQEIAGGGYEQYF | TGTGCCAGCAGCCAAGAAATAGCGGGGGGCGGTTACGAGCAGTACTTC
NA | NA | TRBJ2-3 | TRBV7-2 | CASSQGGQARQYF | TGTGCCAGCAGCCAAGGGGGTCAGGCGCGGCAGTATTTT
NA | NA | TRBJ1-3 | TRBV6-1 | CASSAISDPYSGNTIYF | TGTGCCAGCAGTGCCATTTCGGATCCCTATTCTGGAAACACCATATATTTT
NA | NA | TRBJ2-1 | TRBV27 | CASSKAEGAYNEQFF | TGTGCCAGCAGTAAAGCGGAGGGGGCCTACAATGAGCAGTTCTTC
TRBD2 | NA | TRBJ2-3 | TRBV10-1 | CASSESERGADTQYF | TGCGCCAGCAGTGAGTCGGAGCGGGGGGCGGATACGCAGTATTTT
TRBD1 | NA | TRBJ2-2 | TRBV5-1 | CASSPGYWTGEIGELFF | TGCGCCAGCAGCCCAGGCTACTGGACAGGGGAGATCGGGGAGCTGTTTTTT
NA | NA | TRBJ1-5 | TRBV6-1 | CASSRHEDQPQHF | TGTGCCAGCAGCCGACATGAAGATCAGCCCCAGCATTTT
NA | NA | TRBJ1-4 | TRBV6-1 | CASSVEGRFLGELFF | TGTGCCAGCAGTGTAGAGGGACGGTTTTTGGGGGAACTGTTTTTT
TRBD1 | NA | TRBJ2-7 | TRBV6-1 | CASSERDRVDYEQYF | TGTGCCAGCAGTGAAAGGGACAGGGTGGATTACGAGCAGTACTTC
TRBD1 | NA | TRBJ2-7 | TRBV6-5 | CASSRQGSSYEQYF | TGTGCCAGCAGTCGACAGGGGAGCTCCTACGAGCAGTACTTC
NA | NA | TRBJ2-3 | TRBV5-4 | CASSPRGQGHYTDTQYF | TGTGCCAGCTCACCACGGGGCCAGGGGCACTACACAGATACGCAGTATTTT
NA | NA | TRBJ1-3 | TRBV18 | CASSPNTLTSGNTIYF | TGTGCCAGCTCACCAAATACACTGACCTCTGGAAACACCATATATTTT
NA | NA | TRBJ2-1 | TRBV12-5 | CASDDYRVSSYNEQFF | TGTGCTAGTGACGACTACAGGGTTAGCTCCTACAATGAGCAGTTCTTC
TRBD1 | NA | TRBJ1-2 | TRBV28 | CASRGQLYGYTF | TGTGCCAGCAGGGGACAGCTATATGGCTACACCTTC
TRBD1 | NA | TRBJ2-5 | TRBV27 | CASRGTAKETQYF | TGTGCCAGCAGAGGGACAGCGAAAGAGACCCAGTACTTC
NA | NA | TRBJ1-2 | TRBV5-4 | CASRDNFYGYTF | TGTGCCAGCAGAGACAACTTTTATGGCTACACCTTC
NA | few | TRBJ2-2 | TRBV7-8 | CASSLVEQFANTGELFF | TGTGCCAGCAGCTTAGTTGAACAGTTCGCGAACACCGGGGAGCTGTTTTTT
NA | NA | TRBJ2-1 | TRBV7-9 | CASSALEVAEQFF | TGTGCCAGCAGCGCCCTAGAGGTAGCTGAGCAGTTCTTC
TRBD1 | NA | TRBJ2-7 | TRBV5-4 | CASSLVGQGGNEQYF | TGTGCCAGCAGCTTGGTAGGACAGGGGGGAAACGAGCAGTACTTC
NA | NA | TRBJ2-3 | TRBV10-1 | CASSESGTGTQYF | TGCGCCAGCAGTGAGTCAGGGACGGGTACGCAGTATTTT